The entry that follows covers one T cell receptor (beta chain) sequence. Its specificity is unknown. The sample belongs to a study of shared clonotypes between healthy human individuals. Study-level points and caveats: Clonotypes which were not shared had lower generation probabilities than clonotypes that all four donors shared. A few donors had roughly 5% of their naive CD4 clonotypes in common.

Evenly divided among several immunoSEQ plates was the genomic DNA of each subset. TCRdb's copy holds only in-frame clones and misses some; the assay was immunoSEQ multiplex PCR. Among millions of clones listed, 90% to 95% were seen once. This CDR3 contains 11 residues. Germline CDR1 reads MNHNY; CDR2 reads SVGAGI (reference sequence). V was shortened by 4 bases and J by 5 bases, with 3 bases between the two germline ends. The sample was naive CD4+ T cells sorted from blood. The subset is: CD45RA+ positively selected. This chain joins TRBV6-6 and TRBJ1-3, with D hard to call. This TCR came from a man in his late teens or twenties in good health. As DNA, the CDR3 is TGTGCCAGCAGTTGGAGAAACACCATATATTTT. Translated, it gives CASSWRNTIYF.